Listed below are T cell receptor beta chains from one sample, sequenced in a study of blood T cell repertoires in COVID-19. Some clones are missing from TCRdb's copy, which holds only in-frame ones; the method was immunoSEQ multiplex PCR. The sample records some 430,000 clones, around 91% being singletons. Source material: PBMCs or T cells enriched from blood (not recorded which). These receptors all come from a man aged 18-30 years who had recovered from COVID-19. CDR3s include the opening cysteine and the closing phenylalanine or tryptophan. D genes are given only for firm matches. Clone size is shown for a subset of rows, as once, few, many or a class of expanded clone.

CDR3 length	D gene	J gene	V gene	clone size	CDR3 DNA	CDR3 protein
13	-	TRBJ1-1	TRBV28	-	TGTGCCAGCAGTTTTCCGGGAAACACTGAAGCTTTCTTT	CASSFPGNTEAFF
14	TRBD2	TRBJ2-3	TRBV19	-	TGTGCCAGTAGTTCAGCGGGAGGTGGGGATACGCAGTATTTT	CASSSAGGGDTQYF
14	TRBD1	TRBJ1-1	TRBV23-1	-	TGCGCCAGCAGGCACTCAGGGGACAGATCTGAAGCTTTCTTT	CASRHSGDRSEAFF
13	-	TRBJ1-6	TRBV5-4	-	TGTGCCAGCAGCTTGGCGTATAATTCACCCCTCCACTTT	CASSLAYNSPLHF
15	-	TRBJ2-2	TRBV27	-	TGTGCCAGCAGTCCAACTCCAAGGAACACCGGGGAGCTGTTTTTT	CASSPTPRNTGELFF
18	-	TRBJ1-5	TRBV5-1	once	TGCGCCAGCAGCCCGCTCCCGACAGGCTTGGGGATCGCTCAGCCCCAGCATTTT	CASSPLPTGLGIAQPQHF
13	-	TRBJ2-2	TRBV4-1	-	TGCGCCAGCAGCCTTCATTCCACCGGGGAGCTGTTTTTT	CASSLHSTGELFF
16	-	TRBJ2-1	TRBV27	-	TGTGCCAGCAGTTTCACTCCGAGGGCCTTCCACAATGAGCAGTTCTTC	CASSFTPRAFHNEQFF
14	-	TRBJ1-3	TRBV9	-	TGTGCCAGCAGCGTAGGAGTTGCCGGAAACACCATATATTTT	CASSVGVAGNTIYF
15	TRBD2	TRBJ2-1	TRBV19	-	TGTGCCAGTAGTATCGATAGCGGGGTCTACAATGAGCAGTTCTTC	CASSIDSGVYNEQFF
13	TRBD1	TRBJ1-2	TRBV7-9	-	TGTGCCAGCAGCCTGGACAGGGGTTGGGGCTACACCTTC	CASSLDRGWGYTF
13	-	TRBJ1-2	TRBV28	-	TGTGCCAGCAGTTTAGCAACGGGGGTGGGCTACACCTTC	CASSLATGVGYTF
13	-	TRBJ2-6	TRBV6-5	-	TGTGCCAGCACCCCGGGAGGGGCCAACGTCCTGACTTTC	CASTPGGANVLTF
14	-	TRBJ2-5	TRBV28	-	TGTGCCAGCAGTCGTCCCAGGGGTTCGGAGACCCAGTACTTC	CASSRPRGSETQYF
15	TRBD1	TRBJ1-2	TRBV19	-	TGTGCCAGTAGTATAGGGGACAGGGGCGATGGTGGCTACACCTTC	CASSIGDRGDGGYTF
15	-	TRBJ2-3	TRBV9	-	TGTGCCAGCAGCGTTCTTCCTTCGGGCACAGATACGCAGTATTTT	CASSVLPSGTDTQYF
14	-	TRBJ1-6	TRBV18	once	TGTGCCAGCTCATCCGGACAGTTTAATTCACCCCTCCACTTT	CASSSGQFNSPLHF
13	TRBD1	TRBJ2-5	TRBV23-1	-	TGCGCCAGCAGTCGGGACAGACAAGAGACCCAGTACTTC	CASSRDRQETQYF
14	-	TRBJ1-4	TRBV3-1/TRBV3-2	-	TGTGCCAGCAGCCAAGATTATCACAGCGAAAAACTGTTTTTT	CASSQDYHSEKLFF
14	-	TRBJ1-1	TRBV15	-	TGTGCCACCAGCAGAGACGTAAAGCACCCTGAAGCTTTCTTT	CATSRDVKHPEAFF
15	TRBD2	TRBJ2-1	TRBV6-5	-	TGTGCCAGCAGCCGCTCGGTGGTAGCGGGAGGTGAGCAGTTCTTC	CASSRSVVAGGEQFF
14	-	TRBJ2-7	TRBV9	-	TGTGCCAGCAGCGCCCCGGGGGTAGTCTACGAGCAGTACTTC	CASSAPGVVYEQYF
13	-	TRBJ1-1	TRBV10-1	-	TGCGCCAGCAGTGAAACGGGAATAGCTGAAGCTTTCTTT	CASSETGIAEAFF
11	-	TRBJ1-1	TRBV19	-	TGTGCCAGTAGAACTGGCGGGGAAGCTTTCTTT	CASRTGGEAFF
16	TRBD2	TRBJ2-5	TRBV5-1	-	TGCGCCAGCAGCTTGGGTAGCGGGGGGTCCAAAGAGACCCAGTACTTC	CASSLGSGGSKETQYF
14	-	TRBJ1-1	TRBV2	-	TGTGCCAGCAGTGAAGTGGCCAGCGAGGCTGAAGCTTTCTTT	CASSEVASEAEAFF
14	-	TRBJ1-5	TRBV28	-	TGTGCCAGCAACAGAGTAAATAGCAATCAGCCCCAGCATTTT	CASNRVNSNQPQHF
14	-	TRBJ1-5	TRBV3-1/TRBV3-2	-	TGTGCCAGCAGCCCTGTCCGTGGCGGTCAGCCCCAGCATTTT	CASSPVRGGQPQHF
19	-	TRBJ1-2	TRBV4-1	-	TGCGCCAGCAGCCAAGATACGGGGAGGGCCGTCCTATATAACTATGGCTACACCTTC	CASSQDTGRAVLYNYGYTF
14	-	TRBJ1-2	TRBV28	once	TGTGCCAGCAGTTCTGGACAGAGAAGATATGGCTACACCTTC	CASSSGQRRYGYTF
14	TRBD1	TRBJ2-2	TRBV7-9	-	TGTGCCAGCGAGGGACAGGGGGCTGGCGGGGAGCTGTTTTTT	CASEGQGAGGELFF
14	-	TRBJ1-3	TRBV5-1	-	TGCGCCAGCAGCTTGGTAGGGGCCGGAAACACCATATATTTT	CASSLVGAGNTIYF
17	-	TRBJ1-5	TRBV28	-	TGTGCCAGCAGTTTACTCTATGGGGGGGGTAGGAGGCAGCCCCAGCATTTT	CASSLLYGGGRRQPQHF
18	-	TRBJ2-4	TRBV5-1	once	TGCGCCAGCAGCTTGAGGGGGAGGGCCGCAAAAGCCAAAAACATTCAGTACTTC	CASSLRGRAAKAKNIQYF
13	-	TRBJ1-3	TRBV2	few	TGTGCCAGCAGTGAAGGTGGTAGCAACACCATATATTTT	CASSEGGSNTIYF
19	TRBD2	TRBJ2-1	TRBV15	-	TGTGCCACCAGCAGAGATCCCGGGACTAGCGGGTCCTCCTACAATGAGCAGTTCTTC	CATSRDPGTSGSSYNEQFF
15	TRBD2	TRBJ2-1	TRBV7-2	-	TGTGCCAGCAGCCGCCCCGGACTAGCGGGAGATGAGCAGTTCTTC	CASSRPGLAGDEQFF
12	-	TRBJ1-4	TRBV30	-	TGTGCCTGGAGTGGAAACAGTGAAAAACTGTTTTTT	CAWSGNSEKLFF
12	TRBD1	TRBJ1-2	TRBV6-5	-	TGTGCCAGCAAGACAGGGAGACGGGGCTACACCTTC	CASKTGRRGYTF
14	-	TRBJ1-1	TRBV19	-	TGTGCCAGTAGCCCAGGGCAGCTGAACACTGAAGCTTTCTTT	CASSPGQLNTEAFF
22	TRBD1	TRBJ2-5	TRBV27	-	TGTGCCAGCAGTTTAAACCACCCTAGGGACAGGGTAAGTGAGGGTACCCAAGAGACCCAGTACTTC	CASSLNHPRDRVSEGTQETQYF
11	-	TRBJ2-5	TRBV24-1	-	TGTGCCACCAGTAAAAGGGGGACCCAGTACTTC	CATSKRGTQYF
14	-	TRBJ1-4	TRBV18	-	TGTGCCAGCTCACCACGGGGGCAGGGTGAAAAACTGTTTTTT	CASSPRGQGEKLFF
16	-	TRBJ1-1	TRBV30	-	TGTGCCTGGAGTGTACTAGTCTGGGGAGGTTGGAGGGAAGCTTTCTTT	CAWSVLVWGGWREAFF
15	-	TRBJ1-1	TRBV4-1	once	TGCGCCAGCAGCCAGGGTAACAGGGAGAACACTGAAGCTTTCTTT	CASSQGNRENTEAFF
13	-	TRBJ2-7	TRBV10-1	-	TGCGCCAGCAGTGGGACAAACTCCTACGAGCAGTACTTC	CASSGTNSYEQYF
19	TRBD1	TRBJ2-7	TRBV19	-	TGTGCCAGTACCTCCATGGCCCCGATTACAGGGGATCAATCCTACGAGCAGTACTTC	CASTSMAPITGDQSYEQYF
15	TRBD1	TRBJ1-5	TRBV19	once	TGTGCCATCGGGACAGGGGAAAATAGCAATCAGCCCCAGCATTTT	CAIGTGENSNQPQHF
14	TRBD1	TRBJ1-3	TRBV7-9	-	TGTGCCAGCAGCATACAGGGGTCTGGAAACACCATATATTTT	CASSIQGSGNTIYF
18	TRBD2	TRBJ2-1	TRBV3-1/TRBV3-2	-	TGTGCCAGCAGCCAAGTACGACAAAGACTAGCGGGTGCAAATGAGCAGTTCTTC	CASSQVRQRLAGANEQFF
16	-	TRBJ2-7	TRBV4-2	-	TGTGCCAGCAGCCAAGGCCGCGGGGAAATGATCTACGAGCAGTACTTC	CASSQGRGEMIYEQYF
18	-	TRBJ2-4	TRBV27	-	TGTGCCAGCAGTTTAAAAGGTCCAACCAGGGAAGCCAAAAACATTCAGTACTTC	CASSLKGPTREAKNIQYF
14	-	TRBJ1-1	TRBV19	once	TGTGCCAGTAGTCCCCAGAGGGAGCGCACTGAAGCTTTCTTT	CASSPQRERTEAFF
17	-	TRBJ2-3	TRBV9	-	TGTGCCAGCAGCGTAGAGCCCGACTCTAGGTTTACAGATACGCAGTATTTT	CASSVEPDSRFTDTQYF